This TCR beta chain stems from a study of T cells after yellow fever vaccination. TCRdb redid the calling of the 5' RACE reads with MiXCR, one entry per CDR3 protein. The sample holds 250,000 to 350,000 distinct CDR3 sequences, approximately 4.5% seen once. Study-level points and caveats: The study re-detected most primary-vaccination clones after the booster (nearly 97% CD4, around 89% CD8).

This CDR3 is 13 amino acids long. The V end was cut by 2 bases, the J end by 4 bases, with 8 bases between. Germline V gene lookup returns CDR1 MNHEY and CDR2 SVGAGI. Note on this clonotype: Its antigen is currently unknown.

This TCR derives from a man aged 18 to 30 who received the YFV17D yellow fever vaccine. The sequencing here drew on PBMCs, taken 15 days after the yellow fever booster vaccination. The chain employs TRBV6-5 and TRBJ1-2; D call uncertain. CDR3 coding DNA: TGTGCCAGCAGTTACCGTTCTGCCTATGGCTACACCTTC. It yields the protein CASSYRSAYGYTF.